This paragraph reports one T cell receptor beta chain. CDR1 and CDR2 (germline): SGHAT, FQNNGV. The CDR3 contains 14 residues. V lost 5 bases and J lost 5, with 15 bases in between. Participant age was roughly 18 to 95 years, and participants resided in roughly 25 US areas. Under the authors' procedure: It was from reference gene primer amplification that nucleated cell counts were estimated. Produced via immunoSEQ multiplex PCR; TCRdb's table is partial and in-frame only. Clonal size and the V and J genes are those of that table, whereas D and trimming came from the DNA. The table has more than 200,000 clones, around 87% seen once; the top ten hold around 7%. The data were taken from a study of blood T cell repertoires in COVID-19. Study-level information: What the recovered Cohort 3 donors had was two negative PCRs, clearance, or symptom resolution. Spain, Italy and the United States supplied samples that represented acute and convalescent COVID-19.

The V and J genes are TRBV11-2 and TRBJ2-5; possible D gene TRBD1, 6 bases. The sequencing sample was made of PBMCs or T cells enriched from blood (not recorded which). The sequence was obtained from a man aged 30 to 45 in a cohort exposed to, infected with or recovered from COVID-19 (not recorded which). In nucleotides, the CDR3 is TGTGCCAGCAGCCCCCACCGGGGACACGAGACCCAGTACTTC. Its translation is CASSPHRGHETQYF.